This T cell receptor beta chain comes out of a study of siplizumab effects on memory and regulatory T cells. Study outcomes and limitations: Siplizumab cultures yielded proliferating Tregs whose suppressive function was not confirmed. Sequences below about 10^-5 frequency were poorly captured, limiting mapping of alloreactive clones. Naive T cell populations appeared to exhibit greater diversity than memory cells and appeared to be major alloresponse contributors.

Method: immunoSEQ multiplex PCR; TCRdb's copy keeps in-frame clones and lacks some. Of about 97,000 clones in the sample, around 90% were seen once. The CDR3 sequence is 13 residues long. Trimming pared 8 bases from V and 5 bases from J, leaving 13 bases between. Germline CDR1 and CDR2: MNHEY and SVGAGI. With regard to this clone: The antigen remains undetermined.

The receptor was isolated from a human donor in good health. Sequenced material: non-Treg CD4+ T cells sorted from blood. The chain joins TRBV6-5 to TRBJ1-5; a weak D match, TRBD1 (6 bases). CDR3 DNA sequence: TGTGCCAGCGGGGACATCCGTTATCAGCCCCAGCATTTT. This gives the protein CASGDIRYQPQHF.